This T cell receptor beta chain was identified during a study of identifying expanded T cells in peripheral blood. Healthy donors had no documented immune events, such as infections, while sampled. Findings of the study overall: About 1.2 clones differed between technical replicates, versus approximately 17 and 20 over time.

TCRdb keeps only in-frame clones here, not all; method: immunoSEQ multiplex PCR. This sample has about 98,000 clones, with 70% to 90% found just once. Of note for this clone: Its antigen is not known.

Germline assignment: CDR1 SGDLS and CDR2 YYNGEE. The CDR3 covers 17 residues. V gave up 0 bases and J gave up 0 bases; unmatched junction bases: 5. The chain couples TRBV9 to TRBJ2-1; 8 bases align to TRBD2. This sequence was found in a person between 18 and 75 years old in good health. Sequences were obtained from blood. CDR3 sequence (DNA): TGTGCCAGCAGCGTAGGTGATAGCGGGGCCTCCTACAATGAGCAGTTCTTC. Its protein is CASSVGDSGASYNEQFF. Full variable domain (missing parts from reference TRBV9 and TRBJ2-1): DSGVTQTPKHLITATGQRVTLRCSPRSGDLSVYWYQQSLDQGLQFLIQYYNGEERAKGNILERFSAQQFPDLHSELNLSSLELGDSALYFCASSVGDSGASYNEQFFGPGTRLTVL.